One sample yielded the 2 T cell receptor beta chains listed below, sequenced in a study of spatial heterogeneity in lung cancer. Points from the study as a whole: One measure, the expanded intratumoral alpha and beta TCR count, tracked tumor mutation counts.

TCRdb re-derived calls from the 5' RACE reads in MiXCR, one entry per CDR3 protein. The repertoire holds 450 to 600 distinct CDR3 sequences, with roughly two fifths as singletons. The time point denotes: sample taken at primary tumor resection. These receptors are not linked to any known antigen. Sample: lung tumor tissue, taken at surgery. These receptors originate from a male donor with early-stage non-small cell lung cancer.

V gene TRBV6-5 combines with J gene TRBJ1-1; tentatively, D is TRBD1 (5 bases). Germline CDR1 reads MNHEY; CDR2 reads SVGAGI. This CDR3 has 12 residues. V lost 4 bases and J 8 bases, leaving 11 bases between the germline ends. CDR3 nucleotide sequence: TGTGCCAGCAGTTTGGGGGGGAGGGAAGCTTTCTTT. Its translation: CASSLGGREAFF.

This clonotype was counted between two and nine times. This sequence joins TRBV6-6 and TRBJ1-4, with no clear D. This CDR3 spans 14 amino acids. The germline V gene encodes CDR1 MNHNY and CDR2 SVGAGI (reference sequence). The V end lost 6 bases, the J end lost 4 bases, and 12 bases lay between the germline ends. The CDR3 coding sequence is TGTGCCAGCAGCCTCGGACGGTTTAATGAAAAACTGTTTTTT. As protein: CASSLGRFNEKLFF.